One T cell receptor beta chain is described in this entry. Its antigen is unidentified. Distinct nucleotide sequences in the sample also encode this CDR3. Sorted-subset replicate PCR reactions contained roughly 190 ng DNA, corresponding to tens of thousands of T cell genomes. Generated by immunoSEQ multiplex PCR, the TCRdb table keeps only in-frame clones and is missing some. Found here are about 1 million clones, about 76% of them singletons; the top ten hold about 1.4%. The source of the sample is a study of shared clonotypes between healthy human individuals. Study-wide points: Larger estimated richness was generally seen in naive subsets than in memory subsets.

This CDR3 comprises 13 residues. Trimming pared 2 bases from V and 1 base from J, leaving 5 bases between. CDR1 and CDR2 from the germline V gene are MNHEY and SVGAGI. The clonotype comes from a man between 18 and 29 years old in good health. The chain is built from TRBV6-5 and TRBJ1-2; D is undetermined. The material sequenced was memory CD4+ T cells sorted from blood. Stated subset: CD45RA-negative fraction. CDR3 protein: CASSYGINYGYTF. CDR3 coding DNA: TGTGCCAGCAGTTACGGGATTAACTATGGCTACACCTTC.